Given below is one T cell receptor beta chain in context. Its cognate antigen is unknown. The table came from immunoSEQ multiplex PCR; TCRdb's copy has only in-frame clones and leaves some out. The sample records just over 35,000 clones, around 80% being singletons. The data are from a study of a mutant IDH1 vaccine in newly diagnosed glioma. Study at large: Commencement of vaccination occurred 4-6 weeks following radiotherapy alone, or concurrently with temozolomide cycles.

Time point here: week 11, during vaccination. Each vaccine dose was 300 ug of mutant IDH1 20-mer peptide, with topical imiquimod. The sample in question was peripheral blood mononuclear cells (PBMCs), obtained from a glioma patient whose treatment included an IDH1 peptide vaccine. The TCR originated in a woman aged 25 to 39 with glioma. Some clones in this sample may be carry-over from other donors' samples.

CDR3 protein: CASSRTRGETQYF. The CDR3 DNA follows: TGTGCCAGCAGCCGTACCCGTGGGGAGACCCAGTACTTC. V is TRBV6-6 and J is TRBJ2-5; D call uncertain. Germline CDR1 MNHNY, CDR2 SVGAGI (reference sequence). With 6 bases removed from V and 5 bases from J, the gap between germline ends came to 13 bases. The CDR3 covers 13 residues.